The clone carrying this TCR beta chain was observed a few times. Its target is unknown. The TCR beta CDR3 regions underwent amplification using RNA transcripts as the source. Using the HTBI primer set, a first-round RT-PCR was run on the TCR CDR3. Using its own MiXCR run on the multiplex PCR reads, TCRdb lists one record per CDR3 protein. The table shows hundreds of thousands of distinct CDR3 sequences, with 15% to 18% occurring only once. These data come from a study of T cells in Graves' hyperthyroidism and ophthalmopathy. Notes on the study in general: A model using 13 V-J features told ophthalmopathy apart from stable hyperthyroidism. Ophthalmopathy was identified by the model a median about seven months ahead of onset.

Exclusion criteria comprised uncontrolled infection, other autoimmune disease, pregnancy or lactation. The ends lost 5 bases at V and 2 bases at J; junction bases unmatched: 11. Germline V gives CDR1 LNHDA, CDR2 SQIVND (reference sequence). CDR3 size: 17 residues. Sample: blood. The clonotype originates from a woman between 18 and 29 years old with Graves' hyperthyroidism. J is TRBJ2-1 and V is TRBV19, with 8 bases that match TRBD2. The CDR3 is CASSSPLSGAPYNEQFF. DNA of the CDR3: TGTGCCAGTAGTTCCCCCCTTAGCGGGGCTCCCTACAATGAGCAGTTCTTC. Based on the CDR3 plus reference TRBV19 and TRBJ2-1, the full variable domain is DGGITQSPKYLFRKEGQNVTLSCEQNLNHDAMYWYRQDPGQGLRLIYYSQIVNDFQKGDIAEGYSVSREKKESFPLTVTSAQKNPTAFYLCASSSPLSGAPYNEQFFGPGTRLTVL.